This record looks at one TCR beta chain sequence and its context. V lost 5 bases, J lost 3 bases, and 13 bases lay in between. CDR1 MNHEY and CDR2 SMNVEV come from the germline V gene (reference sequence). There are 14 residues in the CDR3. A J-beta primer mix and a sample-barcoded 5' primer were used in a second PCR of roughly 7 to 12 cycles. One entry per CDR3 protein, called by TCRdb with MiXCR from the 5' RACE reads. The sample holds about 1.5 million distinct CDR3 sequences, around 40% seen once. The sample originates from a study of blood T cells in healthy people across ages. Source material: blood. This clonotype originated in a woman aged 18-29 years in good health. The genes are TRBV27 and TRBJ2-5; a weak D match, TRBD1 (5 bases). DNA of the CDR3: TGTGCCAGCAGTCCGGTAGGGGAAAAAGAGACCCAGTACTTC. Its protein is CASSPVGEKETQYF.